A selection of T cell receptor beta chains follows, all from one sample in a study of T cell repertoires in cytomegalovirus infection. The antigens of these receptors remain unknown. TCRdb recomputed calls from the reads with MiXCR, one row per CDR3 protein. This table holds fewer than 1,000,000 distinct CDR3 sequences, approximately 31% found once. The sample here was cultured CD8+ T cells from PBMCs, taken from culture after CMV antigen stimulation. All receptors come from a human donor in good health (CMV status not recorded). Some clones in this sample may be carry-over from other donors' samples. CDR3s include the opening cysteine and the closing phenylalanine or tryptophan. The D gene is left open where the match is weak. A row's size may be missing; if present it is once, few, many or a size class.

j_call v_call clone_size d_call cdr3_aa cdr3_nt
TRBJ1-6 TRBV5-3 . TRBD1 CASSLAMGQGHSPLHF TGTGCCAGCAGCTTGGCGATGGGACAGGGGCATTCACCCCTCCACTTT
TRBJ2-3 TRBV6-1 many TRBD2 CASSERRGESDTQYF TGTGCCAGCAGTGAGAGACGGGGGGAATCAGATACGCAGTATTTT
TRBJ2-7 TRBV25-1 . TRBD1 CASSEFYAGSDRDEQYF TGTGCCAGCAGTGAATTTTATGCAGGCTCGGACAGGGACGAGCAGTACTTC
TRBJ1-1 TRBV27 . . CASSWSSMNTEAFF TGTGCCAGCAGTTGGTCCAGCATGAACACTGAAGCTTTCTTT
TRBJ1-2 TRBV12-3/TRBV12-4 . . CASTSRAGGFNYGYTF TGTGCCAGCACTTCTAGAGCCGGGGGGTTTAACTATGGCTACACCTTC
TRBJ1-1 TRBV7-9 few TRBD1 CASSSFQGVETEAFF TGTGCCAGCAGCTCTTTCCAGGGGGTGGAAACTGAAGCTTTCTTT
TRBJ2-1 TRBV28 few . CANSFGNEQFF TGTGCCAACAGTTTCGGCAATGAGCAGTTCTTC
TRBJ1-1 TRBV7-2 many . CASRPYQGQNTEAFF TGTGCCAGCAGACCCTACCAGGGACAGAACACTGAAGCTTTCTTT
TRBJ2-1 TRBV29-1 . TRBD1 CSVEEKSGQGSSYNEQFF TGCAGCGTTGAAGAAAAGTCAGGACAGGGGAGCTCCTACAATGAGCAGTTCTTC
TRBJ2-3 TRBV7-6 many . CASSSDNMDTQYF TGTGCCAGCAGCTCTGACAATATGGATACGCAGTATTTT
TRBJ1-1 TRBV5-6 . . CASSLGGGKIAFF TGTGCCAGCAGCTTGGGCGGCGGTAAGATTGCTTTCTTT
TRBJ1-1 TRBV7-8 . . CASSLAQGLWNTEAFF TGTGCCAGCAGCCTCGCCCAGGGGCTTTGGAACACTGAAGCTTTCTTT
TRBJ1-4 TRBV6-2/TRBV6-3 few TRBD1 CASSRRTGENEKLFF TGTGCCAGCAGTCGCCGGACAGGGGAGAATGAAAAACTGTTTTTT
TRBJ2-2 TRBV5-5 . . CASSLAVAANTGELFF TGTGCCAGCAGCTTGGCCGTGGCAGCGAACACCGGGGAGCTGTTTTTT
TRBJ2-7 TRBV20-1 few TRBD2 CSARSGGVDEQYF TGCAGTGCTAGATCGGGGGGGGTGGACGAGCAGTACTTC
TRBJ1-2 TRBV19 . . CVSSMDPNYGYTF TGTGTCAGTAGTATGGATCCTAACTATGGCTACACCTTC
TRBJ2-7 TRBV7-6 many TRBD1 CASSHRTGGSYEQYF TGTGCCAGCAGCCACAGGACAGGTGGCTCCTACGAGCAGTACTTC
TRBJ1-1 TRBV7-2 . . CASSFGGIVNTEAFF TGTGCCAGCAGCTTTGGCGGGATCGTAAACACTGAAGCTTTCTTT
TRBJ2-1 TRBV7-6 . TRBD2 CASSRRAGGHEQFF TGTGCCAGCAGCAGGCGAGCGGGGGGGCATGAGCAGTTCTTC
TRBJ2-5 TRBV29-1 few TRBD2 CSVELAGSQETQYF TGCAGCGTTGAGCTAGCGGGGAGCCAAGAGACCCAGTACTTC
TRBJ2-2 TRBV27 . . CASRFGMNTGELFF TGTGCCAGCCGCTTTGGGATGAACACCGGGGAGCTGTTTTTT
TRBJ1-5 TRBV10-3 . . CAISDSLNQPQHF TGTGCCATCTCGGACAGTCTCAATCAGCCCCAGCATTTT
TRBJ2-5 TRBV7-2 many . CASSLDSLRAETQYF TGTGCCAGCAGCTTGGACAGCTTAAGGGCGGAGACCCAGTACTTC
TRBJ2-3 TRBV7-9 few . CASSVDQTATDTQYF TGTGCCAGCAGCGTTGACCAAACGGCCACAGATACGCAGTATTTT
TRBJ2-2 TRBV6-2/TRBV6-3 few TRBD2 CASSGLAEYTGELFF TGTGCCAGCAGTGGACTAGCGGAGTACACCGGGGAGCTGTTTTTT
TRBJ2-5 TRBV7-8 many . CASSLDREGFETQYF TGTGCCAGCAGCCTGGACCGAGAGGGATTTGAGACCCAGTACTTC
TRBJ1-2 TRBV7-4 . TRBD1 CASSLVRTGPVYGYTF TGTGCCAGCAGCTTAGTGAGGACAGGCCCCGTCTATGGCTACACCTTC